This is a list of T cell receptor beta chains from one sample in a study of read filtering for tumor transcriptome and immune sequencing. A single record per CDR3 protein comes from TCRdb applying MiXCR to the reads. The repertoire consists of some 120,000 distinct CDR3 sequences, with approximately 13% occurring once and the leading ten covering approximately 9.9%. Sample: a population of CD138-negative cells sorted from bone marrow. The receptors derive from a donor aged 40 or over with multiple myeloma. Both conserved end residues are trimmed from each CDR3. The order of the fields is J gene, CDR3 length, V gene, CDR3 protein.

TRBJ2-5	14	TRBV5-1	ASSPGTGSYQETQY
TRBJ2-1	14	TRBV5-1	ASSLIPGLANNEQF
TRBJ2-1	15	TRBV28	ASSSPWGRGGNNEQF
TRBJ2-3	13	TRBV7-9	ASSFPAEITDTQY
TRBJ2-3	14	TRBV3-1	ASSLSSIAGRDTQY
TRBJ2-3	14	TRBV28	ASSPHLAGEVDTQY
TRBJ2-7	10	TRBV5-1	ASSLEGHEQY
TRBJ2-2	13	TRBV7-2	ASSQGGEDTGELF
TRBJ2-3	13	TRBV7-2	ASSLLIRKTDTQY
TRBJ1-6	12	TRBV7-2	ASSLGASGSPLH
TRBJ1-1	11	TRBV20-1	SARANRDNQAF
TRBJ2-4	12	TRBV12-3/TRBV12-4	ASTLGQPENIQY
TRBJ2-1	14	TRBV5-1	ASSSGTSGRIDEQF
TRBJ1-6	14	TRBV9	ASSVAEGQGNSPLH
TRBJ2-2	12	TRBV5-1	ASSRQGRTGELF
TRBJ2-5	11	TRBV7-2	ASSRSLAETQY
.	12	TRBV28	ASSLSGAGTGAF
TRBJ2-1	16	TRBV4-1	ASSQAYTGQSSYNEQF
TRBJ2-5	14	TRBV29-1	SAYRDRGRVGETQY
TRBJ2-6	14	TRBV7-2	ASSTDRTSGANVLT
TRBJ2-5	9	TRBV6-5	ATGGVETQY
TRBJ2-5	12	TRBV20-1	SAGGTSGGETQY
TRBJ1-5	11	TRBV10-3	ATHRDSNQPQH
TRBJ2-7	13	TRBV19	ASSIDAGQTYEQY
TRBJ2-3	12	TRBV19	ASSERLVGDTQY
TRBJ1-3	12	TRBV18	ASSPRQVGNTIY
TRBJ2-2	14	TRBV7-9	ASSPDRGVGTGELF
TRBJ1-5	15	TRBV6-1	ASHSKWGKLSDQPQH
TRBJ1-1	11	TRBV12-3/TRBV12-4	ASKIDMNTEAF
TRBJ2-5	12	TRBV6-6	ASKDRREQETQY
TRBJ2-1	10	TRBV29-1	SVRDSGEGQF
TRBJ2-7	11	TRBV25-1	ASRRGGSREQY
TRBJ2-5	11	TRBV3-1	ASSPPPGETQY
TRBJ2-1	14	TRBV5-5	ASSLIRGSAYNGQF
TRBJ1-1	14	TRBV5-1	ASSLQTGGWGTEAF
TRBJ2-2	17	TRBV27	ASSLSPGWRTANTGELF
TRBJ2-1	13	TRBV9	ASSVAGAFYNEQF
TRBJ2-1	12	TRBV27	ASSLQRGNNEQF
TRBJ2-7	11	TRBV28	ASSSPRRSEQY
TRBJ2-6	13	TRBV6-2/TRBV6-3	ASTRDNTGANVLT
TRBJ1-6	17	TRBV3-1	ASSQHRLRRSSYNSPLH
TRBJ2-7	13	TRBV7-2	ASSPAGTRPREQY
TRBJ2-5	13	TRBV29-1	SVELAGGFPETQY
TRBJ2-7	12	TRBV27	ASSPSTETYEQY
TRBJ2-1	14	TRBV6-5	ASSRTSRSSYNEQF
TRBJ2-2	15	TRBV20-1	SANPGLAGGLAGELF
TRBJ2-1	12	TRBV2	ASSEGDRVNEQF
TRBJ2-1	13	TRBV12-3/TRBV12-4	ASSLMGGVGNEQF
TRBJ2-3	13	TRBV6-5	ASTSDISRPDTQY
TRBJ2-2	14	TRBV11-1	ASSSSGGSNTGELF
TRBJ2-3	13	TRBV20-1	SARLAGTSGDTQY
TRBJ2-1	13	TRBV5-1	ASSPGTGGANEQF
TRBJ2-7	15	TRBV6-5	ASSYSVNGFLNYEQY
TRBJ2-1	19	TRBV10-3	AISEPPGTSGRNPRGYEQF
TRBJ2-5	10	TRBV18	ASSRQGETQY
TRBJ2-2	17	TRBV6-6	AIPLLPGLAGVLNGELF
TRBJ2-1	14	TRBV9	ASSVGLAGGMVEQF
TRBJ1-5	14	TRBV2	ASSRVGGLSNQPQH
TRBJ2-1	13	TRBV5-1	ASRETGGTYNEQF
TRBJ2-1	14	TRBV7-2	ASSLRTGVSYNEQF